Shown below are 29 T cell receptor beta chains from a single sample sequenced in a study of control samples from healthy donors and cancer patients. Only in-frame clones appear in the TCRdb table, and some are missing; sequencing was by immunoSEQ multiplex PCR. The sample includes 150,000 or so clones, under 95% seen only once; the top ten take around 13%. Sequenced sample: blood. The receptors originated from a man in his forties or fifties in good health.

V gene TRBV4-1 combines with J gene TRBJ2-7; a weak D match, TRBD1 (6 bases). The CDR3 sequence is 15 residues long. V lost 1 base and J 2 bases, leaving 12 bases between the germline ends. Germline V lookup: CDR1 MGHRA, CDR2 YSYEKL. Here the CDR3 DNA reads TGCGCCAGCAGCCAAGGAGCAGGGGCCACCTACGAGCAGTACTTC. This encodes CASSQGAGATYEQYF.

CDR3 coding DNA: TGTGCCAGTGTGGGTCCCCGGGAAACAGATACGCAGTATTTT. It encodes CASVGPRETDTQYF. The V call is TRBV6-5, the J call TRBJ2-3; TRBD2 is a possible D gene (5 bases). The V gene lost 9 bases and the J gene lost 3 bases, with 16 bases spanning the gap. The germline gives CDR1 MNHEY, CDR2 SVGAGI. The CDR3 totals 14 residues.

This clone was recorded a few times. The V gene is TRBV11-2, the J gene TRBJ2-1; TRBD2 matches 9 bases. Per the germline V gene, CDR1 is SGHAT and CDR2 is FQNNGV. The ends lost 6 bases at V and 10 bases at J; junction bases unmatched: 13. CDR3 length: 15 amino acids. The CDR3 reads CASRPGGGTSREQFF. The CDR3 region has the DNA TGTGCCAGCAGACCAGGCGGAGGGACTAGCCGGGAGCAGTTCTTC.

The chain couples TRBV6-5 to TRBJ2-7; D is undetermined. V was clipped by 2 bases and J by 5 bases, with 13 bases between them. Germline V gene data show CDR1 as MNHEY and CDR2 as SVGAGI. This CDR3 region has 14 residues. Here the CDR3 DNA reads TGTGCCAGCAGTTACGATGGCAGTAGACACGAGCAGTACTTC. Its translation: CASSYDGSRHEQYF.

The J gene is TRBJ2-7, the V gene TRBV18; D is tentatively TRBD1 or TRBD2 (5 bases each). The CDR3 length is 15 residues. V gave up 3 bases and J gave up 7 bases, with 19 bases separating them. CDR1 and CDR2 (germline): KGHSH, LQKENI. CDR3 coding DNA: TGTGCCAGCTCACCCGGGACCGGGTCTACCGGGGAGCAGTACTTC. Protein sequence: CASSPGTGSTGEQYF.

This chain links TRBV18 with TRBJ1-4, with 8 positions matching TRBD1. V lost 2 bases and J lost 2; bases outside the gene matches: 10. Germline V lookup: CDR1 KGHSH, CDR2 LQKENI. The CDR3 is 18 amino acids. DNA for the CDR3: TGTGCCAGCTCACCAAGAGCAGCGCAGGGGGCGACTAATGAAAAACTGTTTTTT. Its translation is CASSPRAAQGATNEKLFF.

The chain links TRBV9 to TRBJ1-4, with D possibly matching TRBD1 (5 bases). Trimming pared 4 bases from V and 8 bases from J, leaving 12 bases between. In germline, CDR1 is SGDLS, CDR2 YYNGEE. CDR3 length: 13 amino acids. CDR3 sequence (DNA): TGTGCCAGCAGCCCGGGGACGGAGGAAAAACTGTTTTTT. Protein product: CASSPGTEEKLFF.

This sequence joins TRBV6-5 and TRBJ2-5, with TRBD2 matching over 7 bases. The CDR3 loop spans 15 amino acids. Germline trimming cut 5 bases from V and 2 bases from J; bases unmatched to any gene: 8. CDR1 MNHEY and CDR2 SVGAGI come from the germline V gene. The CDR3 spells CASSRGSLIQETQYF. The DNA of the CDR3 is TGTGCCAGCAGTCGCGGGAGCCTGATACAAGAGACCCAGTACTTC.

The chain combines TRBV3-1 (or the pseudogene TRBV3-2) with TRBJ2-5; 9 bases match TRBD1. This CDR3 comprises 14 residues. CDR1 is LGHDT, CDR2 YNNKEL, per germline (reference sequence). V lost 4 bases to trimming and J lost 3 bases; unmatched junction nucleotides: 3. The CDR3 region has the DNA TGTGCCAGCAGCCCGGGACAGGGAGAAGAGACCCAGTACTTC. Translation: CASSPGQGEETQYF.

V gene TRBV27 combines with J gene TRBJ2-4, with 7 bases lining up with TRBD1. Germline V gene sequence: CDR1 MNHEY, CDR2 SMNVEV (reference sequence). The CDR3 has 16 amino acids. Losses at the gene ends were 5 bases for V and 0 bases for J; bases not matched to a gene: 7. In nucleotides, the CDR3 is TGTGCCAGCAGTACCACAGGGGATTTAGCCAAAAACATTCAGTACTTC. The encoded protein is CASSTTGDLAKNIQYF.

V and J are TRBV7-6 and TRBJ2-1; 10 bases align to TRBD2. The CDR3 sequence is 17 residues long. Germline V gene sequence: CDR1 SGHVS, CDR2 FNYEAQ. Trimming cost V 5 bases and J 2 bases; bases outside gene matches: 9. The CDR3 region has the DNA TGTGCCAGCAGCCCGTCGACTAGCGGGCCCCCCTACAATGAGCAGTTCTTC. It encodes CASSPSTSGPPYNEQFF.

The chain carries TRBV6-5 and TRBJ2-1, with 8 positions matching TRBD2. V lost 6 bases and J lost 7; bases outside the gene matches: 8. The CDR3 has 14 residues. Per the germline V gene, CDR1 is MNHEY and CDR2 is SVGAGI. CDR3 sequence: CASSPTGGRNEQFF. The CDR3 nucleotides read TGTGCCAGCAGCCCCACGGGAGGGAGGAATGAGCAGTTCTTC.

The rearrangement joins TRBV28 to TRBJ1-2, with a possible D match to TRBD1 (6 bases). The CDR3 length is 14 residues. Trimming shortened V by 2 bases and J by 2 bases, and 9 bases separated the two germline ends. Per germline, CDR1 MDHEN and CDR2 SYDVKM. This chain's CDR3 is CASSLLQGNYGYTF. The CDR3 nucleotides read TGTGCCAGCAGTTTACTGCAGGGGAACTATGGCTACACCTTC.

The chain combines TRBV4-1 with TRBJ1-3, with D hard to call. Germline V gene data show CDR1 as MGHRA and CDR2 as YSYEKL. CDR3 size: 14 residues. The V gene lost 5 bases and the J gene lost 2 bases, with 10 bases spanning the gap. CDR3: CASSDPDTGNTIYF. The DNA of the CDR3 is TGCGCCAGCAGCGACCCCGACACTGGAAACACCATATATTTT.

V usage is TRBV15 and J usage is TRBJ2-7, with TRBD1 as a possible D gene (5 bases). The CDR3 runs 16 residues. Looked up from germline, CDR1 is LNHNV and CDR2 is YYDKDF (reference sequence). The V and J ends lost 0 bases and 0 bases respectively, with 12 bases between them. This chain's CDR3 is CATSREAGWSSYEQYF. CDR3 coding DNA: TGTGCCACCAGCAGAGAAGCAGGGTGGAGCTCCTACGAGCAGTACTTC.

This chain uses TRBV6-5 with TRBJ1-2; D unclear. The CDR3 has 14 amino acids. Trimming removed 8 bases at V and 2 bases at J, with 15 bases between. Germline CDR1 is MNHEY and CDR2 is SVGAGI. The CDR3 DNA reads as TGTGCCAGCGAAACTTCGGCAGTCAACTATGGCTACACCTTC. Amino acids: CASETSAVNYGYTF.

The J gene is TRBJ2-1, the V gene TRBV19, with D tentatively TRBD2 (6 bases). CDR1 is LNHDA, CDR2 SQIVND, per germline (reference sequence). Trimming cost V 4 bases and J 0 bases, with 10 bases left between them. This CDR3 is built from 15 residues. The CDR3 sequence: CASSTGSVSYNEQFF. The CDR3 DNA follows: TGTGCCAGTAGTACCGGGAGCGTCTCCTACAATGAGCAGTTCTTC.

The chain links TRBV9 to TRBJ2-5; D is unresolved. With 4 bases removed from V and 2 bases from J, the gap between germline ends came to 6 bases. The CDR3 is 12 residues long. Germline values: CDR1 SGDLS, CDR2 YYNGEE. The CDR3 sequence: CASSQTQETQYF. CDR3 nucleotides: TGTGCCAGCAGCCAAACTCAAGAGACCCAGTACTTC.

The CDR3 DNA follows: TGCGCCAGCAGCTCCGGGTGGAGGTCTGGAAACACCATATATTTT. Protein: CASSSGWRSGNTIYF. The rearrangement uses TRBV5-1 and TRBJ1-3; D uncertain. Germline CDR1 SGHRS, CDR2 YFSETQ. V was trimmed by 3 bases and J by 1 base, leaving 11 bases between them. CDR3 length: 15 amino acids.

The sample holds one count of this clone. The chain recombines TRBV9 with TRBJ2-7; D gene unclear. The V end lost 0 bases, the J end lost 4 bases, and 5 bases lay between the germline ends. CDR1 SGDLS and CDR2 YYNGEE come from the germline V gene. The CDR3 runs to 12 residues. As DNA, the CDR3 is TGTGCCAGCAGCGTAGAGGGTTACGAGCAGTACTTC. This gives the protein CASSVEGYEQYF. Full variable domain (outside the CDR3, taken from reference TRBV9 and TRBJ2-7): DSGVTQTPKHLITATGQRVTLRCSPRSGDLSVYWYQQSLDQGLQFLIQYYNGEERAKGNILERFSAQQFPDLHSELNLSSLELGDSALYFCASSVEGYEQYFGPGTRLTVT.

V is TRBV5-6 and J is TRBJ1-1; unclear D gene. This CDR3 has 13 amino acids. CDR1 and CDR2 from the germline V gene are SGHDT and YYEEEE. The germline V and J ends were trimmed by 4 bases and 6 bases, with 13 bases remaining between them. CDR3 loop: CASSDGRGAEAFF. Written as DNA, the CDR3 is TGTGCCAGCAGCGATGGGCGCGGAGCTGAAGCTTTCTTT.

The V and J genes are TRBV30 and TRBJ2-6; the D is unclear. The CDR3 totals 16 residues. V was trimmed by 1 base and J by 2 bases, leaving 12 bases between them. Germline values: CDR1 GTSNPN, CDR2 SVGIG (reference sequence). In DNA, the CDR3 is TGTGCCTGGAGTGGCTCCCCTCACACTGGGGCCAACGTCCTGACTTTC. Its translation is CAWSGSPHTGANVLTF.

The V call is TRBV27, the J call TRBJ1-2; 9 bases align to TRBD1. Germline CDR1 reads MNHEY; CDR2 reads SMNVEV (reference sequence). CDR3 length: 14 amino acids. V shed 6 bases and J 7 bases; nucleotides not matched to a gene: 9. CDR3 loop: CASRTLQGAAGYTF. The CDR3, as DNA: TGTGCCAGCAGGACTTTACAGGGGGCGGCTGGCTACACCTTC.

The chain links TRBV6-5 to TRBJ2-7; unclear D gene. This CDR3 is built from 14 residues. Germline lookup yields CDR1 MNHEY and CDR2 SVGAGI. V was shortened by 6 bases and J by 0 bases, with 12 bases between the two germline ends. The CDR3 DNA reads TGTGCCAGCAGCCCGCGTCCCTACTCCTACGAGCAGTACTTC. Amino acids: CASSPRPYSYEQYF.

The chain combines TRBV4-1 with TRBJ1-6; D gene ambiguous. Germline V lookup: CDR1 MGHRA, CDR2 YSYEKL. The CDR3 spans 15 residues. With 2 bases removed from V and 7 bases from J, the gap between germline ends came to 12 bases. The CDR3 sequence is CASSQLEISNSPLHF. CDR3 sequence (DNA): TGCGCCAGCAGCCAACTTGAGATCTCGAATTCACCCCTCCACTTT.

In this sample, this clone turned up once. The rearrangement uses TRBV11-2 and TRBJ2-7; TRBD2 agrees at 14 bases. Germline CDR1 reads SGHAT; CDR2 reads FQNNGV. V shed 5 bases, J shed 6 bases, and the junction held 6 bases outside the gene matches. This CDR3 comprises 15 residues. The CDR3 region is CASSKGLAGVSEQYF. The CDR3, as DNA: TGTGCCAGCAGCAAGGGACTAGCGGGAGTAAGCGAGCAGTACTTC. Complete variable domain (other parts from reference TRBV11-2 and TRBJ2-7): EAGVAQSPRYKIIEKRQSVAFWCNPISGHATLYWYQQILGQGPKLLIQFQNNGVVDDSQLPKDRFSAERLKGVDSTLKIQPAKLEDSAVYLCASSKGLAGVSEQYFGPGTRLTVT.

The genes are TRBV6-2 or TRBV6-3 and TRBJ2-1, with 7 bases aligning to TRBD2. The junction had 11 bases not matched to a gene; V was cut back by 2 bases and J by 7 bases. The CDR3 spans 16 residues. Per germline, CDR1 MNHEY and CDR2 SVGEGT. As DNA, the CDR3 is TGTGCCAGCAGTTACCGCGGGAGTAGACAGCGGAATGAGCAGTTCTTC. Protein product: CASSYRGSRQRNEQFF.

The genes are TRBV24-1 and TRBJ2-6; D may correspond to TRBD1 or TRBD2 (5 bases each). Germline V gene sequence: CDR1 KGHDR, CDR2 SFDVKD. The CDR3 runs to 16 residues. V was trimmed by 3 bases and J by 11 bases, leaving 19 bases between them. The DNA for the CDR3 is TGTGCCACCAGTGATCCGGGACGGTATGGGATCCACGTCCTGACTTTC. Its translation: CATSDPGRYGIHVLTF.

V gene TRBV29-1 combines with J gene TRBJ2-6; D is possibly TRBD2 (6 bases). The germline V gene has CDR1 SQVTM and CDR2 ANQGSEA. V was shortened by 3 bases and J by 0 bases, with 12 bases between the two germline ends. This CDR3 is built from 16 residues. The CDR3 reads CSVEQGGDSGANVLTF. The CDR3 nucleotides read TGCAGCGTTGAGCAGGGAGGAGACTCTGGGGCCAACGTCCTGACTTTC.